The entry below describes one T cell receptor (beta chain). This CDR3 contains 14 residues. V shed 5 bases and J shed 7 bases, with 12 bases lying between them. CDR1 is SEHNR, CDR2 FQNEAQ, per germline (reference sequence). Via MiXCR, TCRdb re-called the RT-PCR reads, giving one row per CDR3 protein. Found here are around 700,000 distinct CDR3 sequences, around 14% of them singletons; the top ten hold about 3.6%. This chain joins TRBV7-9 and TRBJ1-6; D remains unclear. This receptor was identified in a female donor in good health, serving as a healthy control. Input material: memory CD4+ T cells from blood. CDR3 nucleotides: TGTGCCAGCAGCCTCGGATCAGAAAATTCACCCCTCCACTTT. Amino acids: CASSLGSENSPLHF.